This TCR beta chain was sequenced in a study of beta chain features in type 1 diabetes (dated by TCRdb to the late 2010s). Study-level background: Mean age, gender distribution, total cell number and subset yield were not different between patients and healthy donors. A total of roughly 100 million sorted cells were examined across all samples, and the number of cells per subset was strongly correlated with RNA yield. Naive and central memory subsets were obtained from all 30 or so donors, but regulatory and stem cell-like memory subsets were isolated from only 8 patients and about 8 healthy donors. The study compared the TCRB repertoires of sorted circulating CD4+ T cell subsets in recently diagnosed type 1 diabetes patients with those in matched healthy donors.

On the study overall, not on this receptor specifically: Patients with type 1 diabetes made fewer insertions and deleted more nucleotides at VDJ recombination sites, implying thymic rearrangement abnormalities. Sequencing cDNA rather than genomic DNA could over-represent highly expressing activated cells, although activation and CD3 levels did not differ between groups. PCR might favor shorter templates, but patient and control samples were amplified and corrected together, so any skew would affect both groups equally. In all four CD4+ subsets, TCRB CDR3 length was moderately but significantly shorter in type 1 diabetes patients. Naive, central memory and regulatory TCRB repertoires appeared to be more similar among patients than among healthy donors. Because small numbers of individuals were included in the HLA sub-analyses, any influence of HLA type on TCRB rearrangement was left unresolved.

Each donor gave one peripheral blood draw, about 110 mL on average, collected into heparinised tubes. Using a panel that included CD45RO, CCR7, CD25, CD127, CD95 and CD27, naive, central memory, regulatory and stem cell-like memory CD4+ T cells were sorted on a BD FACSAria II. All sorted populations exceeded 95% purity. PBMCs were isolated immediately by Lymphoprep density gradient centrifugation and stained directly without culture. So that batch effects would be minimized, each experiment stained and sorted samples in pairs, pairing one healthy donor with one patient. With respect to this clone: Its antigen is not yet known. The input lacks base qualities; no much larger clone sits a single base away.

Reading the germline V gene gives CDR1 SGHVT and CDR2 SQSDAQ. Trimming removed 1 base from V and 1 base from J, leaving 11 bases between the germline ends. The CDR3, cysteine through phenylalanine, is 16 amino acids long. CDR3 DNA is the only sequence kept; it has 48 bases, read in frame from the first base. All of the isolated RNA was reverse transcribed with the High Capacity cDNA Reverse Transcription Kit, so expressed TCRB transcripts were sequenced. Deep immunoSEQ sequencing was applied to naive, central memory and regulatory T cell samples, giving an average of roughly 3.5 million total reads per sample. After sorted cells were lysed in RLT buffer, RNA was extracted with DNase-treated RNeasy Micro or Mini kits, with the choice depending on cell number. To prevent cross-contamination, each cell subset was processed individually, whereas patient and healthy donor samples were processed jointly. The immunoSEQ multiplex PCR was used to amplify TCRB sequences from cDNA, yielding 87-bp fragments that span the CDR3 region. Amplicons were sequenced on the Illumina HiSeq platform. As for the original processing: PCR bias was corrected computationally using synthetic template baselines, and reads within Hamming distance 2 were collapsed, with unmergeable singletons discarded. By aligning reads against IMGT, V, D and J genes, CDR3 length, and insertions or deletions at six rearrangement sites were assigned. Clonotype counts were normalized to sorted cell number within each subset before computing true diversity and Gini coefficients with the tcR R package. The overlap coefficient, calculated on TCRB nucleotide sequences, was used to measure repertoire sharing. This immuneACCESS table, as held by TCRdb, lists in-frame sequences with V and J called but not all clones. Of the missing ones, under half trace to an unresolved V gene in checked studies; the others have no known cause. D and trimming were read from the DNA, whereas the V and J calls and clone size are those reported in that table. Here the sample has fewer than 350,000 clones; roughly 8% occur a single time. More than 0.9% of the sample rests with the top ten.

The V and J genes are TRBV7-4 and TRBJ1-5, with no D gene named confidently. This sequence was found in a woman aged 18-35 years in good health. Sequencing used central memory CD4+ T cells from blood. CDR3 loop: CASSLEEGRSNQPQHF. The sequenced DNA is TGTGCCAGCAGCTTAGAAGAGGGTCGGAGCAATCAGCCCCAGCATTTT.